The sequence of this TCR beta chain was determined in a study of early T cells in non-severe SARS-CoV-2 infection. From the 5' RACE reads, TCRdb called clonotypes with MiXCR, one entry per CDR3 protein. The table lists tens of thousands of distinct CDR3 sequences, 8% to 11% of them singletons. Details on this clonotype: This clone may be a read error of a much larger clone one base away.

The CDR3 is 13 amino acids. V was pared by 0 bases and J by 9 bases, with 13 bases between. Germline-derived CDR1 and CDR2 are SGHRS and YFSETQ. The sequence was collected from an adult who was a healthcare worker with PCR-confirmed SARS-CoV-2 infection or an uninfected control (not recorded which). The sample taken for sequencing was whole blood. The chain combines TRBV5-1 with TRBJ2-7, with D perhaps matching TRBD2 (5 bases). This CDR3 is CASSLASRSGQYF. The CDR3 nucleotides are TGCGCCAGCAGCTTGGCTAGCAGATCCGGGCAGTACTTC.